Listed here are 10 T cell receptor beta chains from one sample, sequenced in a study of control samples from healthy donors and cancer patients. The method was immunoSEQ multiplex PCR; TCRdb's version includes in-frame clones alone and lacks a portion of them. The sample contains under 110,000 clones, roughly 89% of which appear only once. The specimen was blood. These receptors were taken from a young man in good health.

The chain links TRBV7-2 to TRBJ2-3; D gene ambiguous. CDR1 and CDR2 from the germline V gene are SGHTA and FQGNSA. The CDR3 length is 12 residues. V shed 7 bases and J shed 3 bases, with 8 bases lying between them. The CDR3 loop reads CASTVGTDTQYF. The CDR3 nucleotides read TGTGCCAGCACTGTCGGTACAGATACGCAGTATTTT.

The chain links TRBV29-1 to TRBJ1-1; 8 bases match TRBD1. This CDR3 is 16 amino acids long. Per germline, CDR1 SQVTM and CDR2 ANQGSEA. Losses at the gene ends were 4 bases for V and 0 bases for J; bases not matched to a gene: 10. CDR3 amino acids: CSVGVGGTGLNTEAFF. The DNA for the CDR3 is TGCAGCGTTGGGGTCGGGGGGACAGGATTGAACACTGAAGCTTTCTTT.

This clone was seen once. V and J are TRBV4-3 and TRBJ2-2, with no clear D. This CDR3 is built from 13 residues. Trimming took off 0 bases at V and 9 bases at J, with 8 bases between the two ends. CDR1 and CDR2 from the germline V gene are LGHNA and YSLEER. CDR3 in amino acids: CASSQDEARELFF. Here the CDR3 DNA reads TGCGCCAGCAGCCAAGACGAGGCGCGGGAGCTGTTTTTT.

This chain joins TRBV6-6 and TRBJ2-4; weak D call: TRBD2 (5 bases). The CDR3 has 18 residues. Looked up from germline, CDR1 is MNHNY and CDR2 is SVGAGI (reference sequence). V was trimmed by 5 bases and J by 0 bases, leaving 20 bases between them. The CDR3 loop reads CASSRTRQLELAKNIQYF. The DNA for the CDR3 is TGTGCCAGCAGTCGTACTAGGCAGCTCGAGCTAGCCAAAAACATTCAGTACTTC.

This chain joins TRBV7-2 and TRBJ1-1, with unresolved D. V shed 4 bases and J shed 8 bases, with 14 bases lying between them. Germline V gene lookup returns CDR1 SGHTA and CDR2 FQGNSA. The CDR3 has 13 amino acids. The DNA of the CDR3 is TGTGCCAGCAGCTCCTCCCCTCTAGAAGAAGCTTTCTTT. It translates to CASSSSPLEEAFF.

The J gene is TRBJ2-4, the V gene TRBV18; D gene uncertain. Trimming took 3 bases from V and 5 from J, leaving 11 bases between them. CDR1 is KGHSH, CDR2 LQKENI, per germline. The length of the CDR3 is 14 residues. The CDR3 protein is CASSPGPDQNIQYF. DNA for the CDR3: TGTGCCAGCTCACCTGGGCCCGACCAAAACATTCAGTACTTC.

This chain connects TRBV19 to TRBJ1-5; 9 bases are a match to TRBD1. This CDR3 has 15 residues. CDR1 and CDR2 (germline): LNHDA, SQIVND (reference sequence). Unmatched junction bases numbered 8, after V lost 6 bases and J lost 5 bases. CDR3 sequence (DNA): TGTGCCAGTAGCAAAGGACAGGGGAGGGATCAGCCCCAGCATTTT. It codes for CASSKGQGRDQPQHF.

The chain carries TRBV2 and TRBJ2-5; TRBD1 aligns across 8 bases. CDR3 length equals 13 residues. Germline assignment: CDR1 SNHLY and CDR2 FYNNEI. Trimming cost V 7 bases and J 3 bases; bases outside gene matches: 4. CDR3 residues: CASNRDRKETQYF. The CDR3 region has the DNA TGTGCCAGCAACCGGGACAGGAAAGAGACCCAGTACTTC.

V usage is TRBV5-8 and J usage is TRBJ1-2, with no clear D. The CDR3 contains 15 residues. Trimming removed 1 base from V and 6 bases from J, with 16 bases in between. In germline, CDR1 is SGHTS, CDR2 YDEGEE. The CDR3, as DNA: TGTGCCAGCAGCTTGAGATCGGTGGCGGGAGATGGCTACACCTTC. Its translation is CASSLRSVAGDGYTF. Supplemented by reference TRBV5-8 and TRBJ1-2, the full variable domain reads EAGVTQSPTHLIKTRGQQATLRCSPISGHTSVYWYQQALGLGLQFLLWYDEGEERNRGNFPPRFSGRQFPNYSSELNVNALELEDSALYLCASSLRSVAGDGYTFGSGTRLTVV.

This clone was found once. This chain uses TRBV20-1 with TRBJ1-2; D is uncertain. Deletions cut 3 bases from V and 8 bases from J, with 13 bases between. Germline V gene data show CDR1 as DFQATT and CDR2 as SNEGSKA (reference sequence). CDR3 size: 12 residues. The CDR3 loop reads CSASRSSWGYTF. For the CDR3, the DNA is TGCAGTGCTAGTCGTAGCTCCTGGGGCTACACCTTC.